A single sample is the source of the 2 T cell receptor beta chains below, sequenced in a study of blood T cells in healthy people across ages. A second PCR of 7 to 11 cycles used a sample-barcoded 5' primer and a J-beta primer mix. Using its own MiXCR run on the 5' RACE reads, TCRdb lists one record per CDR3 protein. Of 750,000 or so distinct CDR3 sequences in the sample, approximately 25% were seen once. Separately, the same data were catalogued under a study of T cells of mothers and their children.

What was sequenced was blood. The receptors stem from a boy aged 5 to 17 in good health.

V and J are TRBV5-1 and TRBJ2-5, with TRBD2 matching over 11 bases. The closer fit of TRBJ2-1 to the DNA end suggests the J call may be wrong. CDR3 size: 16 residues. Germline-derived CDR1 and CDR2 are SGHRS and YFSETQ. The chain's CDR3 is CASSSILAGADNEQFF. The CDR3 DNA reads TGCGCCAGCAGCTCAATACTAGCGGGAGCGGATAATGAGCAGTTCTTC.

There are a few counts of this clonotype. The V call is TRBV29-1, the J call TRBJ1-1; D not certain. Trimming left V 6 bases short and J 2 bases short, with 13 bases between. The CDR3 spans 13 residues. CDR1 and CDR2 (germline): SQVTM, ANQGSEA. CDR3 loop: CSVRAGFNTEAFF. CDR3 nucleotides: TGCAGCGTAAGGGCAGGCTTTAACACTGAAGCTTTCTTT.